Below, one TCR beta chain is given with its context. The sample belongs to a study of blood T cell repertoires in COVID-19. TCRdb keeps only in-frame clones here, not all; method: immunoSEQ multiplex PCR. The data contain 150,000 to 200,000 clones, 80% to 90% of them singletons. The CDR3 contains 19 residues. Losses at the gene ends were 0 bases for V and 0 bases for J; bases not matched to a gene: 6. CDR1 is LGHNA and CDR2 is YSLEER in the germline V gene. The sequence was collected from a man younger than 30 who had recovered from COVID-19. What was sequenced was peripheral blood. This sequence joins TRBV4-3 and TRBJ2-6; TRBD1 matches 9 bases. CDR3 in DNA: TGCGCCAGCAGCCAAGATTACGGGACAGGGAACTCTGGGGCCAACGTCCTGACTTTC. Its translation is CASSQDYGTGNSGANVLTF.